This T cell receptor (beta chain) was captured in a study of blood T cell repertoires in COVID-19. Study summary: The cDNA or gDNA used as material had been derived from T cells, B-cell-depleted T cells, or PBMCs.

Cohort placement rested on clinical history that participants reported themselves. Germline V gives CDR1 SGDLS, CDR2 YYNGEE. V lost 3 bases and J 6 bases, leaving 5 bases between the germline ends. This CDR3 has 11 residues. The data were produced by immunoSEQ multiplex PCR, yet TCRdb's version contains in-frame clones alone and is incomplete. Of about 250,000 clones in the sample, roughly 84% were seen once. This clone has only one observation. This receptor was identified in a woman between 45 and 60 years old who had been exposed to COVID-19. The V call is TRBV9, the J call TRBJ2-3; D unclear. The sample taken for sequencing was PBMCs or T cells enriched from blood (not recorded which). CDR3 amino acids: CASSDGDTQYF. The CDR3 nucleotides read TGTGCCAGCAGCGACGGGGATACGCAGTATTTT.